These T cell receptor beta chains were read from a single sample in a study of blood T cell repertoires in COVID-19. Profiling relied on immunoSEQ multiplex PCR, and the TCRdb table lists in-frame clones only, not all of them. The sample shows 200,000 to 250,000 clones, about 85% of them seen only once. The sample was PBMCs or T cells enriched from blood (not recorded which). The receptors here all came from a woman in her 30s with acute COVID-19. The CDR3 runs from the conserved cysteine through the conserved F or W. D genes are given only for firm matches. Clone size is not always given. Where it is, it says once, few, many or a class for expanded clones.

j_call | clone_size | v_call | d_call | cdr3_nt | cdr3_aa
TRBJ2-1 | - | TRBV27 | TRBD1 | TGTGCCAGCAGCGAACAGGGGGCCCCTTATTACAATGAGCAGTTCTTC | CASSEQGAPYYNEQFF
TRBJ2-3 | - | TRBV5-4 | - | TGTGCCAGCAGCCTCCCGGGGGGCGTAGACACAGATACGCAGTATTTT | CASSLPGGVDTDTQYF
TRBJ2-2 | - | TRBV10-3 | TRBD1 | TGTGCCATTCCGGGACAGGGCACCGGGGAGCTGTTTTTT | CAIPGQGTGELFF
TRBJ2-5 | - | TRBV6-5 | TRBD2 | TGTGCCAGTAGCGCGGGACTAGAACAAGAGACCCAGTACTTC | CASSAGLEQETQYF
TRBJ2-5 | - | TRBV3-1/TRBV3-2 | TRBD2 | TGTGCCAGCAGCCTCCGTACTAGCGGGGTATTGAAGGAGACCCAGTACTTC | CASSLRTSGVLKETQYF
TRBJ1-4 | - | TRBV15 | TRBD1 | TGTGCCACCAGCAGAGATGGGGGGGACAGGGGCGAAAAACTGTTTTTT | CATSRDGGDRGEKLFF
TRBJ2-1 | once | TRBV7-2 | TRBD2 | TGTGCCAGCAGCTTAGTCACTAGCGGGTACAATGAGCAGTTCTTC | CASSLVTSGYNEQFF
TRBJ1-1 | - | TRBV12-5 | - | TGTGCTAGTGGTCCCAGGCAGGAGGTTAACACTGAAGCTTTCTTT | CASGPRQEVNTEAFF
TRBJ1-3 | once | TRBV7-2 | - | TGTGCCAGCAGCTTAGGACTTTCGAAACTCTCTGGAAACACCATATATTTT | CASSLGLSKLSGNTIYF
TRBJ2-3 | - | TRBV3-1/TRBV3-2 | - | TGTGCCAGCAGCCACAGGACAACAGATACGCAGTATTTT | CASSHRTTDTQYF
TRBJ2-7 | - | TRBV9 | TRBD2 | TGTGCCAGCAGCGTAATCCCCCCCCTAGAAACTAGCGGTAGCTCCTACGAGCAGTACTTC | CASSVIPPLETSGSSYEQYF
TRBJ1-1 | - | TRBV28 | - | TGTGCCAGCAGCGGTGCAGGCCACCGAAACACTGAAGCTTTCTTT | CASSGAGHRNTEAFF
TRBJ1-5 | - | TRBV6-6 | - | TGTGCCAGCAGTCCGGGACGGGACTTTTATAGCAATCAGCCCCAGCATTTT | CASSPGRDFYSNQPQHF
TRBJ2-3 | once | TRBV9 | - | TGTGCCAGCAGCGTAGTCAGGGGCTGGACAGATACGCAGTATTTT | CASSVVRGWTDTQYF
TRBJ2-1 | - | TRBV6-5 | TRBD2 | TGTGCCAGCAGTCCGGGACTAACCAATGAGCAGTTCTTC | CASSPGLTNEQFF
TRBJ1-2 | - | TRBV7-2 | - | TGTGCCAGCAGCCCTGAAAGGGACACCCACTATGGCTACACCTTC | CASSPERDTHYGYTF
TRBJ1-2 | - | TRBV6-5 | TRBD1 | TGTGCCAGCAGTTCCCGGACAGGGAATGGCTACACCTTC | CASSSRTGNGYTF
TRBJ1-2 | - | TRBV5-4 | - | TGTGCCAGCAGCTTGTGGGGGGGGAGTTATGGCTACACCTTC | CASSLWGGSYGYTF
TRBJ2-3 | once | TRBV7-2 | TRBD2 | TGTGCCAGCAGCTTAACCCTAGCGGGCGGGACAGATACGCAGTATTTT | CASSLTLAGGTDTQYF
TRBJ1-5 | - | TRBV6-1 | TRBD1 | TGTGCCAGCAGTGATAGCGGGACAGGGAGGTCGGGCAATCAGCCCCAGCATTTT | CASSDSGTGRSGNQPQHF
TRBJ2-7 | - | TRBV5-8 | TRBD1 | TGTGCCAGCAGCAACCCGGGACAGGTCGCCTACGAGCAGTACTTC | CASSNPGQVAYEQYF
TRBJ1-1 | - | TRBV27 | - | TGTGCCAGCAGTTCCTTTTTGAACACTGAAGCTTTCTTT | CASSSFLNTEAFF
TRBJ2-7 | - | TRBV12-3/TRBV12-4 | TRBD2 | TGTGCCAGCAGCCCGAGCGGGAGCTACGAGCAGTACTTC | CASSPSGSYEQYF
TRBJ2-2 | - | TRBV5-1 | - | TGCGCCAGCAGCTTGGTGTGGGGGGTTGGTGCCACCGGGGAGCTGTTTTTT | CASSLVWGVGATGELFF
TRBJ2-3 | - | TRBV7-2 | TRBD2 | TGTGCCAGCAGCTCCCTAGCGGGTTACACAGATACGCAGTATTTT | CASSSLAGYTDTQYF
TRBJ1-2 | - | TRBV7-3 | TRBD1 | TGTGCCAGCAGCCAACAACAGGGGGCGGCTGGCTACACCTTC | CASSQQQGAAGYTF
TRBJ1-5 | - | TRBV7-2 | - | TGTGCCAGCAGCTCAAAGGGGTATTATCAGCCCCAGCATTTT | CASSSKGYYQPQHF
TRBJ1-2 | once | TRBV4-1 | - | TGCGCCAGCAGCCAAGATGGGTCCTACGACAACAGCAACTATGGCTACACCTTC | CASSQDGSYDNSNYGYTF
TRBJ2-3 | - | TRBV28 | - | TGTGCCAGCGGGCCGAGACAGAAGACTAGCACAGATACGCAGTATTTT | CASGPRQKTSTDTQYF
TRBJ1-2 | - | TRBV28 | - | TGTGCCAGCAGTGGGGACTCGGTCGAGGCCACCTTC | CASSGDSVEATF
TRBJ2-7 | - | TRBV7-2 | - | TGTGCCAGCAGCCCTCGACAGGGAGGTTACGAGCAGTACTTC | CASSPRQGGYEQYF
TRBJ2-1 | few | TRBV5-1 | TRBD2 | TGCGCCAGCAGCTTGACGCTAGCGGGCTACAATGAGCAGTTCTTC | CASSLTLAGYNEQFF
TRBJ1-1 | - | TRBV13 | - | TGTGCCAGCAGCCCGAGGGCCAGGGGGAACACTGAAGCTTTCTTT | CASSPRARGNTEAFF
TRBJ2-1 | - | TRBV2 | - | TGTGCCAGCAGAGACTATGGTGTAAGCTCCTACAATGAGCAGTTCTTC | CASRDYGVSSYNEQFF
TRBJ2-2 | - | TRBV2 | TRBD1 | TGTGCCAGCCAAACCCCCCGGGACAGAGATTTCACCGGGGAGCTGTTTTTT | CASQTPRDRDFTGELFF
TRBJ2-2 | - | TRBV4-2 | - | TGTGCCAGCAGCACGTGGACAGACTATTCCACCGGGGAGCTGTTTTTT | CASSTWTDYSTGELFF
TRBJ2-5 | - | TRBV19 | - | TGTGCCAGCGGGGGGCCTCACCAAGAGACCCAGTACTTC | CASGGPHQETQYF
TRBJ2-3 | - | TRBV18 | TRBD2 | TGTGCCAGCTCGCGCGGGGGGGCCGTAGTAGATACGCAGTATTTT | CASSRGGAVVDTQYF
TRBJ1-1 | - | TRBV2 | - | TGTGCCAGCAGTGAACGACAGGCCAACACTGAAGCTTTCTTT | CASSERQANTEAFF
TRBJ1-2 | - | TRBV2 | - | TGTGCCAGCAGCCCCCGGGACACAGCTAACTATGGCTACACCTTC | CASSPRDTANYGYTF
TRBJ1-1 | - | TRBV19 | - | TGTGCCAGTACTGAAGCCGGGATGGCTTTCTTT | CASTEAGMAFF